A single sample gave rise to the 2 T cell receptor beta chains below, sequenced in a study of CD8+CD57+ T cells in acquired aplastic anemia. TCR beta VDJ and CDR3 profiles were obtained from a genomic DNA template. Using its own MiXCR run on the reads, TCRdb lists one record per CDR3 protein. The profile covers under 200,000 distinct CDR3 sequences, with approximately 40% appearing a single time and 0.8% to 1.1% taken by the ten largest. The sample was sorted CD4+, CD8+, or CD8+CD57+ T cells (not recorded which) from PBMCs. The source of these receptors is a human donor in good health.

This clonotype was observed many times. The chain joins TRBV20-1 to TRBJ2-3; D is possibly TRBD1 (6 bases). Germline assignment: CDR1 DFQATT and CDR2 SNEGSKA (reference sequence). There are 14 residues in the CDR3. With 7 bases removed from V and 0 bases from J, the gap between germline ends came to 14 bases. CDR3: CSGSDRRSTDTQYF. The CDR3 nucleotides read TGCAGTGGATCGGACAGAAGAAGCACAGATACGCAGTATTTT.

CDR3 nucleotides: TGCAGCGTTGAATCCCCCTCTGACAGCTCCTACGAGCAGTACTTC. Translating it yields CSVESPSDSSYEQYF. The chain links TRBV29-1 to TRBJ2-7, with a weak D call TRBD1 (5 bases). The CDR3 has 15 amino acids. The germline V and J ends were trimmed by 2 bases and 0 bases, with 14 bases remaining between them. Germline assignment: CDR1 SQVTM and CDR2 ANQGSEA.